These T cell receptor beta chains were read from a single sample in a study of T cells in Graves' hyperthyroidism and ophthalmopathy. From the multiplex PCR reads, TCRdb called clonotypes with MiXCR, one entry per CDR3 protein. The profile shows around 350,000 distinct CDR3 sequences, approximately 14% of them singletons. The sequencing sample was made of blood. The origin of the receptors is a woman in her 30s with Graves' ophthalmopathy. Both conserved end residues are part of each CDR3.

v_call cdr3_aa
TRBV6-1 CASSARTSGIWGEQFF
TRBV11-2 CASSARQASVEQYF
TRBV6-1 CASSEAGGGAYNEQFF
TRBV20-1 CSAESDLVADTQYF
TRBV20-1 CSARAGATDTNYEQYF
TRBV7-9 CASSFGLAGGRIGELFF
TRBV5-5 CASSLQGQETQYF
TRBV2 CASREGPSDGETQYF
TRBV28 CASSFVVGAGAEKLFF
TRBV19 CASSTGTGGYEQYF
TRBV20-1 CSARVGPGQRPDQPQHF
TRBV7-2 CASSLDIGGGNNEQFF
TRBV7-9 CASSAGLGEQFF
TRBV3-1 CASSQGDSSPLHF
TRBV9 CASSVERGGFGYTF
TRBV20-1 CSARQTDTEAFF